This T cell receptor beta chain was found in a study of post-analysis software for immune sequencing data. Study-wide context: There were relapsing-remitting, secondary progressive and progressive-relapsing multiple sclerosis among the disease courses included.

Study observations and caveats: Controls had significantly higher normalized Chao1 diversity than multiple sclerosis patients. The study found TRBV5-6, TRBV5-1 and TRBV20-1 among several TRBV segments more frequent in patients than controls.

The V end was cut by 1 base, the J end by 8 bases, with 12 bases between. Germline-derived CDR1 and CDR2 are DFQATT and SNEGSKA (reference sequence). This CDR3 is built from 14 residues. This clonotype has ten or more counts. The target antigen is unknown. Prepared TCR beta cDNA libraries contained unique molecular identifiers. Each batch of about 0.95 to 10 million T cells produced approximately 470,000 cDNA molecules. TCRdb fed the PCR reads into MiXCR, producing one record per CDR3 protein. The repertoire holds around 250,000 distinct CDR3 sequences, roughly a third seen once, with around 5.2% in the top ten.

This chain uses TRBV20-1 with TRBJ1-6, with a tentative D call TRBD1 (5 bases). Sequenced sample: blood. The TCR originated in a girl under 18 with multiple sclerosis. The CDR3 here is CSARVDSRDSPLHF. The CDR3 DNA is TGCAGTGCTAGAGTCGACAGCCGAGATTCACCCCTCCACTTT.